This is a list of T cell receptor beta chains from one sample in a study of blood T cells in healthy people across ages. TCRdb called the 5' RACE reads again in MiXCR, with one record for every CDR3 protein. The data show about 1.8 million distinct CDR3 sequences, roughly 49% seen once. The sample comprised blood. These receptors were collected from a woman aged 40 to 50 in good health. Each CDR3 is given with its conserved first and last residue. The D gene is left open where the match is weak. Not every row has a clone size; where given, it reads once, few, many or a size class.

TRBJ2-4	TRBV4-2	17	TRBD1	few	CASSQDPGGAAKNIQYF	TGTGCCAGCAGCCAAGATCCAGGGGGAGCAGCCAAAAACATTCAGTACTTC
TRBJ2-7	TRBV7-2	14	TRBD1	NA	CASSPPDREYEQYF	TGTGCCAGCAGCCCCCCCGACAGGGAGTACGAGCAGTACTTC
TRBJ1-2	TRBV29-1	15	TRBD1	NA	CSVDPTGKGYYGYTF	TGCAGCGTTGACCCGACAGGGAAAGGGTACTATGGCTACACCTTC
TRBJ1-4	TRBV5-1	17	NA	NA	CASSVGLRRGSFEKLFF	TGCGCCAGCAGCGTCGGACTTCGGAGGGGGAGCTTCGAAAAACTGTTTTTT
TRBJ2-5	TRBV7-8	15	NA	NA	CASPSNASSEETQYF	TGTGCCAGCCCCTCTAATGCTTCTAGCGAAGAGACCCAGTACTTC
TRBJ2-1	TRBV10-3	14	TRBD1	few	CAIRTTGDYNEQFF	TGTGCCATCAGGACGACAGGGGACTACAATGAGCAGTTCTTC
TRBJ2-6	TRBV11-3	20	TRBD1	NA	CASSLRSSGGTGSGANVLTF	TGTGCCAGCAGCTTAAGGTCTTCTGGCGGGACAGGCTCTGGGGCCAACGTCCTGACTTTC
TRBJ2-1	TRBV7-8	16	TRBD2	NA	CASSLRGGQSYNEQFF	TGTGCCAGCAGCTTACGGGGGGGGCAATCCTACAATGAGCAGTTCTTC
TRBJ2-7	TRBV9	15	NA	NA	CASSPDWFAMRAQYF	TGTGCCAGCAGCCCGGACTGGTTTGCGATGAGGGCCCAGTACTTC
TRBJ1-2	TRBV6-1	13	TRBD1	NA	CASRMGQGSGYTF	TGTGCCAGCAGAATGGGACAGGGAAGCGGCTACACCTTC
TRBJ2-1	TRBV7-2	15	NA	NA	CASRLGRAATNEQFF	TGTGCCAGCAGACTCGGACGAGCGGCGACCAATGAGCAGTTCTTC
TRBJ2-7	TRBV6-5	14	NA	NA	CASSNQGTPYEQYF	TGTGCCAGCAGTAACCAAGGGACGCCGTACGAGCAGTACTTC
TRBJ2-1	TRBV19	11	NA	few	CAIKTVNEQFF	TGTGCCATTAAGACTGTCAATGAGCAGTTCTTC
TRBJ2-5	TRBV7-8	17	TRBD2	NA	CASSLPRGGTFQETQYF	TGTGCCAGCAGCCTCCCCCGGGGGGGGACCTTCCAAGAGACCCAGTACTTC
TRBJ1-5	TRBV28	15	NA	NA	CASSPPGFSNQPQHF	TGTGCCAGCAGTCCACCGGGTTTTAGCAATCAGCCCCAGCATTTT
TRBJ1-2	TRBV4-1	16	NA	NA	CASSSAPPPGRYGYTF	TGCGCCAGCAGCTCCGCCCCCCCACCAGGAAGGTATGGCTACACCTTC
TRBJ2-7	TRBV7-9	15	TRBD1	NA	CASSPGTGPRNEQYF	TGTGCCAGCAGCCCTGGGACAGGGCCTCGGAACGAGCAGTACTTC
TRBJ1-2	TRBV6-2/TRBV6-3	13	NA	NA	CASSVDIGYGYTF	TGTGCCAGCAGTGTGGACATAGGGTATGGCTACACCTTC
TRBJ2-7	TRBV27	17	TRBD1	NA	CASSLRDRDVSSYEQYF	TGTGCCAGCAGTTTACGGGACAGGGATGTTAGCTCCTACGAGCAGTACTTC
TRBJ2-6	TRBV6-4	17	TRBD2	NA	CASSPSGGAPGANVLTF	TGTGCCAGCAGTCCTAGCGGGGGGGCTCCTGGGGCCAACGTCCTGACTTTC
TRBJ1-4	TRBV7-9	15	TRBD1	many	CASSLARTGIEKLFF	TGTGCCAGCAGCTTAGCGCGGACAGGGATTGAAAAACTGTTTTTT
TRBJ2-5	TRBV6-5	14	TRBD1	NA	CASTRQGRQETQYF	TGTGCCAGCACCCGACAGGGGCGCCAAGAGACCCAGTACTTC
TRBJ1-5	TRBV18	13	TRBD1	few	CASSADRDQPQHF	TGTGCCAGCTCAGCCGACAGGGATCAGCCCCAGCATTTT
TRBJ2-7	TRBV7-2	15	TRBD2	NA	CASSLQGGSLDEQYF	TGTGCCAGCAGCTTACAGGGAGGGAGCCTCGACGAGCAGTACTTC
TRBJ2-3	TRBV6-5	13	NA	NA	CATRLTDTDTQYF	TGTGCCACCAGACTCACAGACACAGATACGCAGTATTTT
TRBJ1-5	TRBV27	16	TRBD1	NA	CASSSWEGAGNQPQHF	TGTGCCAGCAGTTCGTGGGAGGGGGCTGGGAATCAGCCCCAGCATTTT
TRBJ2-7	TRBV6-2/TRBV6-3	14	NA	few	CASSYSPGRYEQYF	TGTGCCAGCAGTTACTCTCCCGGTCGGTACGAGCAGTACTTC
TRBJ2-1	TRBV7-9	14	TRBD2	NA	CASIPRGVNNEQFF	TGTGCCAGTATCCCCCGGGGGGTAAACAATGAGCAGTTCTTC
TRBJ1-2	TRBV7-2	15	TRBD1	NA	CASRPPGQGKDGYTF	TGTGCCAGCAGGCCTCCGGGACAGGGAAAAGATGGCTACACCTTC
TRBJ2-7	TRBV5-1	15	TRBD1	once	CASFGQGGTYNEQYF	TGCGCCAGTTTCGGACAGGGGGGCACCTACAATGAGCAGTACTTC
TRBJ2-3	TRBV20-1	16	TRBD1	NA	CSASGPGGSATDTQYF	TGCAGTGCTAGTGGTCCAGGGGGCAGTGCCACAGATACGCAGTATTTT
TRBJ1-1	TRBV6-2/TRBV6-3	13	NA	NA	CAGGSGPNTEAFF	TGTGCCGGGGGGTCGGGCCCGAACACTGAAGCTTTCTTT
TRBJ1-2	TRBV20-1	13	NA	NA	CSASWVGHHGYTF	TGCAGTGCTAGTTGGGTAGGGCATCATGGCTACACCTTC
TRBJ2-1	TRBV6-2/TRBV6-3	15	TRBD1	NA	CASIHDRGQTNEQFF	TGTGCCAGCATCCACGACAGGGGGCAGACGAATGAGCAGTTCTTC
TRBJ2-1	TRBV6-2/TRBV6-3	15	NA	NA	CASSEPGTTVYEQFF	TGTGCCAGCAGCGAGCCGGGGACAACGGTCTATGAGCAGTTCTTC
TRBJ2-1	TRBV11-2	15	TRBD2	once	CASTRLRGSYNEQFF	TGTGCCAGCACGCGCTTGCGGGGGAGCTACAATGAGCAGTTCTTC
TRBJ2-3	TRBV20-1	18	TRBD2	few	CSATPTSLDRFSTDTQYF	TGCAGTGCTACCCCGACTAGCCTAGACCGCTTTAGCACAGATACGCAGTATTTT
TRBJ2-1	TRBV12-3/TRBV12-4	14	NA	NA	CASRWDASYSEQFF	TGTGCCAGCAGATGGGACGCTTCCTACAGTGAGCAGTTCTTC
TRBJ1-2	TRBV29-1	12	NA	NA	CSVDRGIHGYTF	TGCAGCGTTGATCGGGGAATCCATGGCTACACCTTC
TRBJ2-5	TRBV6-1	13	NA	NA	CASLRAFQETQYF	TGTGCCAGCCTCCGGGCCTTCCAAGAGACCCAGTACTTC
TRBJ1-1	TRBV7-9	14	NA	NA	CASSPQGLNTEAFF	TGTGCCAGCAGCCCCCAGGGATTAAACACTGAAGCTTTCTTT
TRBJ2-1	TRBV7-8	11	NA	NA	CASSPLIEQFF	TGTGCCAGCAGTCCGCTAATTGAGCAGTTCTTC
TRBJ2-1	TRBV11-2	15	TRBD1	NA	CASSSRSLTGSEQFF	TGTGCCAGCAGCTCACGGTCCTTGACAGGGTCTGAGCAGTTCTTC
TRBJ2-1	TRBV5-1	15	TRBD2	few	CASSFASGGVNEQFF	TGCGCCAGCAGCTTTGCTAGCGGGGGGGTCAATGAGCAGTTCTTC
TRBJ2-3	TRBV20-1	14	TRBD1	NA	CSARDGGQTATQYF	TGCAGTGCTAGAGATGGGGGACAGACAGCTACGCAGTATTTT
TRBJ2-1	TRBV7-9	14	NA	few	CASSLLVDWNEQFF	TGTGCCAGCAGCTTACTCGTAGATTGGAATGAGCAGTTCTTC
TRBJ1-1	TRBV7-9	15	NA	NA	CASSLGTAWNTEAFF	TGTGCCAGCAGCTTAGGGACAGCCTGGAACACTGAAGCTTTCTTT
TRBJ1-4	TRBV28	12	NA	NA	CASRTGFEKLFF	TGTGCCAGCAGAACCGGGTTTGAAAAACTGTTTTTT
TRBJ2-7	TRBV3-1	14	NA	NA	CASSHRGLPYEQYF	TGTGCCAGCAGCCACCGGGGGCTGCCCTACGAGCAGTACTTC
TRBJ1-4	TRBV6-6	17	NA	NA	CASSYPTGIGTNEKLFF	TGTGCCAGCAGTTATCCCACGGGGATAGGAACTAATGAAAAACTGTTTTTT
TRBJ2-3	TRBV5-5	17	TRBD2	few	CASSLIASGGSADTQYF	TGTGCCAGCAGCTTGATAGCTAGCGGGGGTTCTGCAGATACGCAGTATTTT
TRBJ2-1	TRBV11-3	14	NA	NA	CACSLGASTDEQFF	TGTGCCTGCAGCTTAGGGGCTAGCACCGATGAGCAGTTCTTC
TRBJ2-1	TRBV28	17	NA	NA	CASSLGRRGQLYNEQFF	TGTGCCAGCAGTTTAGGTAGGCGGGGACAATTATACAATGAGCAGTTCTTC